This T cell receptor beta chain comes out of a study of T cell responses to AZD1222 COVID-19 vaccine. Broader study findings: Sampling captured repertoires only after the peak T cell response.

The CDR3 runs 12 residues. V lost 5 bases to trimming and J lost 4 bases, with 9 bases between them. Germline values: CDR1 MNHNY, CDR2 SVGAGI (reference sequence). On this clone: Antigen unknown.

Data came from immunoSEQ multiplex PCR; TCRdb stores just in-frame clones and leaves some out. The table has roughly 93,000 clones, roughly nine tenths seen once. The clonotype originates from an adult in good health. The rearrangement joins TRBV6-6 to TRBJ2-7; possible D gene TRBD2, 6 bases. The sequences come from peripheral blood, collected on day 0 of AZD1222 vaccination. This CDR3 reads CASSAGLYEQYF. In nucleotides, the CDR3 is TGTGCCAGCAGTGCGGGATTGTACGAGCAGTACTTC.